This note documents a single T cell receptor (beta chain) sequence. Only in-frame clones appear in the TCRdb table, and some are missing; sequencing was by immunoSEQ multiplex PCR. The top ten clones hold roughly 0.83% of a sample with about 120,000 clones, less than 95% of them seen once. The data are from a study of T cell clones after liver transplantation. Background on the study: Three of eight recipients were HCV-positive; others had non-autoimmune, non-viral indications.

Germline V CDR1 and CDR2: WSHSY, SAAADI. The CDR3 spans 16 residues. This sequence originates from a human patient who received a liver transplant. Some T cells could come from the graft donor. The sequenced sample was CD4+ T cells from blood, obtained 12 months after liver transplant. The V and J genes are TRBV10-2 and TRBJ2-5; possible D gene TRBD2, 6 bases. The DNA end favors TRBJ2-7, so the J call may be wrong. The CDR3 protein is CASSDPGGPLNYEQYF. DNA of the CDR3: TGCGCCAGCAGTGACCCCGGGGGACCGCTCAACTACGAGCAGTACTTC.